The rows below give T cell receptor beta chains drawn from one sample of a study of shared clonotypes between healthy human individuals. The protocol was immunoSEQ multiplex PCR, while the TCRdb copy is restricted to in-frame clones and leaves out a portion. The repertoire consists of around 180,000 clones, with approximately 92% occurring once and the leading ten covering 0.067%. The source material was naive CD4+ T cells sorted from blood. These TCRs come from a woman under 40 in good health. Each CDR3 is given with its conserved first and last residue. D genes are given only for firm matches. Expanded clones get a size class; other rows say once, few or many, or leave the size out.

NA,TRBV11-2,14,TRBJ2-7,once,CASSLRTQNTEQYF,TGTGCCAGCAGCCTCCGGACCCAAAATACAGAGCAGTACTTC
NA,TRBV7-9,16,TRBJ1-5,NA,CASSLGDGPSNQPQHF,TGTGCCAGCAGCTTAGGTGACGGACCTAGCAATCAGCCCCAGCATTTT
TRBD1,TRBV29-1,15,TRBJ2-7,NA,CSITHQDRGLYEQYF,TGCAGCATTACGCACCAGGACAGGGGTCTCTACGAGCAGTACTTC
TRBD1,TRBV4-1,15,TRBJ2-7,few,CASSQVQGVSHEQYF,TGCGCCAGCAGCCAAGTGCAGGGGGTGAGCCACGAGCAGTACTTC
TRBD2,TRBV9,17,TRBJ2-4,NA,CASSGGGAGVRRNIQYF,TGTGCCAGCAGCGGCGGTGGAGCGGGAGTTAGGCGAAACATTCAGTACTTC
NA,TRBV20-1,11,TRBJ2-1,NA,CSASSYNEQFF,TGCAGTGCTAGCTCCTACAATGAGCAGTTCTTC
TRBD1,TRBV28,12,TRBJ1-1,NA,CASSSGGSRAFF,TGTGCCAGCAGTTCAGGGGGGAGTCGGGCTTTCTTT
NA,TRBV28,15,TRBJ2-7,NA,CASSRGGGVLDEQYF,TGTGCCAGCAGTCGAGGCGGAGGGGTTCTGGACGAGCAGTACTTC
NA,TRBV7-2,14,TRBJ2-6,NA,CASSLVSGANVLTF,TGTGCCAGCAGCTTAGTCTCTGGGGCCAACGTCCTGACTTTC
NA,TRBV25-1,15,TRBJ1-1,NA,CASSERERENTEAFF,TGTGCCAGCAGTGAACGGGAAAGAGAGAACACTGAAGCTTTCTTT
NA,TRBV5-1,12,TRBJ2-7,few,CASSLSASEQYF,TGCGCCAGCAGCTTGTCAGCATCCGAGCAGTACTTC
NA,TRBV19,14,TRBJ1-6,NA,CASSPRGGDSPLHF,TGTGCCAGTAGCCCGAGAGGGGGAGACTCACCCCTCCACTTT
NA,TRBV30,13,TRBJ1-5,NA,CAWSGGGNQPQHF,TGTGCCTGGAGTGGAGGGGGGAATCAGCCCCAGCATTTT
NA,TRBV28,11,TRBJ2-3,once,CASTGGNTQYF,TGTGCCAGCACCGGGGGAAATACGCAGTATTTT
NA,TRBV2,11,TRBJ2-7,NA,CTALGLNEQYF,TGTACAGCCCTGGGACTCAACGAGCAGTACTTC
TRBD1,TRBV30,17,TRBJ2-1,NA,CAWSVRGNRGFYDEQFF,TGTGCCTGGAGTGTACGGGGGAACAGGGGGTTTTACGATGAGCAGTTCTTC
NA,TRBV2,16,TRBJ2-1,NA,CASSDWGLGSYNEQFF,TGTGCCAGCAGTGATTGGGGCTTGGGTTCCTACAATGAGCAGTTCTTC
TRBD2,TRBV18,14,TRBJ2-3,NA,CASSEAGDWDTQYF,TGTGCCAGCTCAGAGGCGGGAGACTGGGATACGCAGTATTTT
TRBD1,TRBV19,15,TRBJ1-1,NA,CASSLRDRVTTEAFF,TGTGCCAGTAGTCTCCGGGACAGGGTGACCACTGAAGCTTTCTTT
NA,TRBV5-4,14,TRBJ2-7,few,CASSLDTRAYEQYF,TGTGCCAGCAGCTTGGATACGCGGGCCTACGAGCAGTACTTC
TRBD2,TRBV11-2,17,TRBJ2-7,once,CASRLGGLAMRGSEQYF,TGTGCCAGCAGATTAGGGGGACTAGCTATGAGGGGCTCCGAGCAGTACTTC
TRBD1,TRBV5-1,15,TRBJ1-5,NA,CASSSTGEGNQPQHF,TGCGCCAGCAGCTCGACAGGGGAAGGCAATCAGCCCCAGCATTTT
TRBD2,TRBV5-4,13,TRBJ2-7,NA,CASSLGTRSEQYF,TGTGCCAGCAGCCTAGGGACTAGGAGTGAGCAGTACTTC
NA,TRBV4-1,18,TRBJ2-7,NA,CASSQDEIRKWVGYEQYF,TGCGCCAGCAGCCAAGATGAAATAAGGAAATGGGTCGGTTACGAGCAGTACTTC
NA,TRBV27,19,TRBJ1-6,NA,CASSLGGFEGGRYNSPLHF,TGTGCCAGCAGTTTAGGGGGATTTGAGGGCGGCCGCTATAATTCACCCCTCCACTTT
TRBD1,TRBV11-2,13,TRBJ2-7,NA,CASSTDRGHEQYF,TGTGCCAGCAGCACGGACAGGGGACACGAGCAGTACTTC
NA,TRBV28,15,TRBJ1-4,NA,CASTHGVLANEKLFF,TGTGCCAGCACCCATGGTGTTTTGGCTAATGAAAAACTGTTTTTT
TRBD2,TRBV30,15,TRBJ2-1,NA,CAWSIGTSRSGEQFF,TGTGCCTGGAGTATAGGGACTAGCCGCTCAGGGGAGCAGTTCTTC
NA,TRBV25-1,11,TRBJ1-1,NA,CASSDRFEAFF,TGTGCCAGCAGTGACCGATTTGAAGCTTTCTTT
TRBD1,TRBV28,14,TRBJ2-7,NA,CASSFSGQPTEQYF,TGTGCCAGCAGTTTTTCGGGACAGCCCACCGAGCAGTACTTC
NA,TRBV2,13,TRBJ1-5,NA,CASRALRNQPQHF,TGTGCCAGCAGGGCCCTCAGGAATCAGCCCCAGCATTTT
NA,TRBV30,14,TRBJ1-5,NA,CAWSVPRSVKPQHF,TGTGCCTGGAGTGTACCCAGGTCCGTGAAACCCCAGCATTTT
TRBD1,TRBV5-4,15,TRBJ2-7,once,CASSSWDRGFYKQYF,TGTGCCAGCAGCTCTTGGGACAGGGGATTCTACAAGCAGTACTTC
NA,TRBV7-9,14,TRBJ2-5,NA,CASSFPGSWQTQYF,TGTGCCAGCAGCTTCCCCGGGAGCTGGCAGACCCAGTACTTC
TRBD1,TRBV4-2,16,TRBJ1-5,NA,CASSQGQGISNQPQHF,TGTGCCAGCAGCCAGGGACAGGGGATTTCTAATCAGCCCCAGCATTTT
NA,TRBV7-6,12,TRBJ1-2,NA,CASSPQGGGYTF,TGTGCCAGCAGCCCTCAGGGTGGCGGCTACACCTTC
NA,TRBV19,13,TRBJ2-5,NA,CASSKVGAETQYF,TGTGCCAGTAGTAAGGTGGGGGCCGAGACCCAGTACTTC
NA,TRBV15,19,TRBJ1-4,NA,CATSTTRGQGRATNEKLFF,TGTGCCACCAGCACGACCCGGGGACAAGGGCGCGCAACTAATGAAAAACTGTTTTTT
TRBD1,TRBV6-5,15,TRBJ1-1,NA,CASRLLGTVNTEAFF,TGTGCCAGCAGACTATTAGGGACAGTCAACACTGAAGCTTTCTTT
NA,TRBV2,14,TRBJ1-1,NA,CASSEAGAATEAFF,TGTGCCAGCAGTGAAGCGGGGGCCGCCACTGAAGCTTTCTTT
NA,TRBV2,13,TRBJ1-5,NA,CASLRTSNQPQHF,TGTGCCAGTCTCAGGACAAGCAATCAGCCCCAGCATTTT
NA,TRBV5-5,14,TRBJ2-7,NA,CASSPQGSSYEQYF,TGTGCCAGCAGCCCTCAGGGAAGCTCCTACGAGCAGTACTTC
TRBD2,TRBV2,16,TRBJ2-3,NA,CASRKASGRSADTQYF,TGTGCCAGCCGCAAGGCTAGCGGGAGATCGGCAGATACGCAGTATTTT
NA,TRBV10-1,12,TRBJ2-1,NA,CASGTAINEQFF,TGCGCCAGCGGGACTGCGATCAATGAGCAGTTCTTC
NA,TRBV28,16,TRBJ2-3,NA,CATAEPGQGLTDTQYF,TGTGCCACCGCCGAGCCGGGGCAAGGGCTCACAGATACGCAGTATTTT
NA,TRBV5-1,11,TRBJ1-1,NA,CASSLGTEAFF,TGCGCCAGCAGCTTAGGCACTGAAGCTTTCTTT
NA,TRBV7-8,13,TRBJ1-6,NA,CASSLVVGSPLHF,TGTGCCAGCAGCTTAGTAGTTGGATCACCCCTCCACTTT
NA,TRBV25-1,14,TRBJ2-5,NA,CASSSLADQETQYF,TGTGCCAGCAGTTCATTAGCGGATCAAGAGACCCAGTACTTC
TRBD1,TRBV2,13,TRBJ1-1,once,CASRGDRNTEAFF,TGTGCCAGCAGAGGGGACAGAAACACTGAAGCTTTCTTT
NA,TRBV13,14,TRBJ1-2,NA,CASTLRGELWGYTF,TGTGCCAGCACCCTCCGGGGGGAGCTCTGGGGCTACACCTTC
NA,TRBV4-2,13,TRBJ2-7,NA,CASSLGTANEQYF,TGTGCCAGCAGCTTGGGCACCGCGAACGAGCAGTACTTC
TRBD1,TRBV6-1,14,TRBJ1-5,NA,CASRDGQGAQPQHF,TGTGCCAGCAGGGACGGACAGGGGGCTCAGCCCCAGCATTTT
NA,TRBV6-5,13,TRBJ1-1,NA,CASRAGPSTEAFF,TGTGCCAGCAGAGCCGGGCCCTCCACTGAAGCTTTCTTT
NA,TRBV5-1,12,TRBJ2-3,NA,CASSFSADTQYF,TGCGCCAGCAGCTTCAGTGCAGATACGCAGTATTTT
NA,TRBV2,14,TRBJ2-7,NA,CASDLQGTLHEQYF,TGTGCCAGCGACCTCCAGGGTACCCTCCACGAGCAGTACTTC